These 17 T cell receptor beta chains originate from one sample sequenced in a study of beta chain features in type 1 diabetes. Broader study findings: Shortening of TCRB CDR3s, moderate but significant, appeared in all four CD4+ subsets of Type 1 diabetes patients.

Expressed TCRB transcripts were sequenced because the isolated RNA had all been reverse transcribed beforehand. Clones were read by immunoSEQ multiplex PCR, and TCRdb kept only the in-frame ones, dropping some. Of some 250,000 clones listed, approximately 10% are singletons. Their antigens remain unidentified. The sample consisted of naive CD4+ T cells from blood. These receptors were collected from a young man with type 1 diabetes.

This clone has just a few counts. This chain joins TRBV7-9 and TRBJ2-2; 8 bases are shared with TRBD1. CDR3 length: 16 amino acids. Germline V CDR1 and CDR2: SEHNR, FQNEAQ (reference sequence). With V trimmed by 5 bases and J by 4 bases, 9 bases remained unmatched. In DNA form, the CDR3 reads TGTGCCAGCAGCCCCGACAGGGGTTCTTCCACCGGGGAGCTGTTTTTT. Residues: CASSPDRGSSTGELFF.

This clone was observed a few times. The chain links TRBV2 to TRBJ2-3; tentatively, D is TRBD2 (5 bases). The CDR3 runs to 14 residues. CDR1 SNHLY and CDR2 FYNNEI come from the germline V gene. Trimming cost V 4 bases and J 4 bases, with 12 bases left between them. The CDR3 coding sequence is TGTGCCAGCAGTGTTCGTGGGCGGGCAGATACGCAGTATTTT. Translation: CASSVRGRADTQYF.

This clone was detected a few times. V usage is TRBV28 and J usage is TRBJ2-1, with D possibly TRBD1 on 5 matching bases. This CDR3 has 14 residues. Trimming shortened V by 5 bases and J by 1 base, and 9 bases separated the two germline ends. Germline assignment: CDR1 MDHEN and CDR2 SYDVKM. CDR3 in DNA: TGTGCCAGCAGTAACCAGGGTTCCTACAATGAGCAGTTCTTC. It encodes CASSNQGSYNEQFF.

This clone was detected only a few times. The gene calls are TRBV29-1 and TRBJ1-4; 8 bases line up with TRBD1. This CDR3 has 12 amino acids. J was trimmed by 5 bases and V by 5 bases; bases with no gene match: 1. The germline V gene has CDR1 SQVTM and CDR2 ANQGSEA. The DNA for the CDR3 is TGCAGCGTTCAGGGGGCCAATGAAAAACTGTTTTTT. It translates to CSVQGANEKLFF.

The chain has TRBV5-4 and TRBJ2-3; 7 nucleotides align to TRBD2. The CDR3 contains 18 residues. The J segment lost 0 bases and the V segment lost 3 bases, leaving 13 bases of the junction unmatched. Germline CDR1 is SGHNT and CDR2 is YYREEE (reference sequence). This chain's CDR3 is CASSWTGGTFTSTDTQYF. CDR3 DNA: TGTGCCAGCAGCTGGACGGGGGGAACTTTTACTAGCACAGATACGCAGTATTTT.

V usage is TRBV5-1 and J usage is TRBJ2-2; D might be TRBD2 (5 bases). Trimming removed 2 bases from V and 3 bases from J, with 8 bases in between. There are 14 residues in the CDR3. From germline, CDR1 is SGHRS and CDR2 YFSETQ. The CDR3 sequence is CASSFGDDTGELFF. The CDR3 DNA is TGCGCCAGCAGCTTCGGGGATGACACCGGGGAGCTGTTTTTT.

This clone was found a few times. The CDR3 protein is CAWRWSSGNTIYF. CDR3 coding DNA: TGTGCCTGGAGATGGAGCTCTGGAAACACCATATATTTT. This rearrangement joins TRBV30 to TRBJ1-3; D gene ambiguous. The CDR3 length is 13 residues. Germline loops: CDR1 GTSNPN, CDR2 SVGIG (reference sequence). Between the trimmed V and J ends, which lost 3 bases and 0 bases, there was a span of 6 bases.

The chain joins TRBV29-1 to TRBJ1-2; no clear D gene. CDR3 length equals 11 residues. The V gene lost 5 bases and the J gene lost 5 bases, with 9 bases spanning the gap. CDR1 and CDR2 from the germline V gene are SQVTM and ANQGSEA. The chain's CDR3 is CSVLVAYGYTF. CDR3 DNA sequence: TGCAGCGTTCTCGTAGCATATGGCTACACCTTC.

The V gene is TRBV6-5, the J gene TRBJ1-1, with 8 bases matching TRBD1. Trimming at V came to 4 bases and at J to 9 bases, leaving 7 bases not matched to a gene. The CDR3 has 13 residues. Germline loops: CDR1 MNHEY, CDR2 SVGAGI. The DNA for the CDR3 is TGTGCCAGCAGTTCGGACAGGGAGGTGAAAGCTTTCTTT. Its translation: CASSSDREVKAFF.

The chain is built from TRBV7-9 and TRBJ2-5; TRBD2 is a possible D gene (6 bases). This CDR3 is 13 amino acids long. With 4 bases removed from V and 3 bases from J, the gap between germline ends came to 9 bases. The germline gives CDR1 SEHNR, CDR2 FQNEAQ (reference sequence). The DNA of the CDR3 is TGTGCCAGCAGCTGGGGGGTCAAAGAGACCCAGTACTTC. Amino acid sequence: CASSWGVKETQYF.

This chain connects TRBV5-4 to TRBJ2-6; 8 nucleotides match TRBD2. The V gene's germline CDR1 is SGHNT and CDR2 YYREEE (reference sequence). The CDR3 has 17 residues. The junction had 2 bases not matched to a gene; V was cut back by 0 bases and J by 0 bases. The CDR3 region has the DNA TGTGCCAGCAGCTTGGCTAGCGGGTTCTCTGGGGCCAACGTCCTGACTTTC. It codes for CASSLASGFSGANVLTF.

The J gene is TRBJ2-2, the V gene TRBV29-1; D perhaps matches TRBD2 (6 bases). Germline V gives CDR1 SQVTM, CDR2 ANQGSEA. V lost 6 bases and J 8 bases, leaving 7 bases between the germline ends. This CDR3 is built from 10 residues. The CDR3 region is CSVAGGELFF. CDR3 DNA sequence: TGCAGCGTCGCGGGGGGGGAGCTGTTTTTT.

This clone was seen more than once but under ten times. The chain has TRBV7-8 and TRBJ1-6; D unclear. Germline loops: CDR1 SGHVS, CDR2 FQNEAQ. Trimming pared 5 bases from V and 12 bases from J, leaving 20 bases between. This CDR3 has 15 residues. DNA for the CDR3: TGTGCCAGCAGCCCAAGCCGACTGAGGATGGGACCCCTCCACTTT. This codes for CASSPSRLRMGPLHF.

This clone has more than one count but fewer than ten. The chain uses TRBV28 and TRBJ2-1, with D possibly matching TRBD2 (5 bases). V was shortened by 6 bases and J by 7 bases, with 28 bases between the two germline ends. The CDR3 length is 18 residues. Germline loops: CDR1 MDHEN, CDR2 SYDVKM. DNA for the CDR3: TGTGCCAGCAGGCCCTACCCCTTTGGGGAGCGGAGAGGGAATGAGCAGTTCTTC. Its protein is CASRPYPFGERRGNEQFF.

This rearrangement joins TRBV9 to TRBJ1-6; a possible D gene is TRBD1 (6 bases). V was clipped by 4 bases and J by 5 bases, with 7 bases between them. CDR1 is SGDLS, CDR2 YYNGEE, per germline. The CDR3 runs to 13 residues. CDR3 sequence reads: CASSWTDNSPLHF. DNA of the CDR3: TGTGCCAGCAGCTGGACAGATAATTCACCCCTCCACTTT.

CDR3 residues: CASSRGDRASYEQYF. The DNA for the CDR3 is TGTGCCAGCAGCCGAGGGGACAGGGCGTCCTACGAGCAGTACTTC. J is TRBJ2-7 and V is TRBV5-6; TRBD1 matches at 9 bases. V shed 4 bases and J 1 base; nucleotides not matched to a gene: 6. The CDR3 sequence is 15 residues long. Germline CDR1 and CDR2: SGHDT and YYEEEE.

The CDR3 here is CASRPTGGTNEQYF. CDR3 nucleotides: TGTGCCAGTCGCCCCACAGGGGGCACAAACGAGCAGTACTTC. The chain links TRBV28 to TRBJ2-7; 9 bases are a match to TRBD1. The CDR3 is made up of 14 amino acids. Germline CDR1 is MDHEN and CDR2 is SYDVKM. V lost 9 bases and J lost 5; bases outside the gene matches: 11.